The entry below describes one T cell receptor (beta chain). This entry belongs to a study of T cells expressing NK-cell markers. TCRdb reprocessed the 5' RACE reads and stores each CDR3 protein as one record, lacking DNA. The sample holds roughly 380,000 distinct CDR3 sequences. The CDR3 consists of 16 residues. Per the germline V gene, CDR1 is SGHTA and CDR2 is FQGTGA. The sample comprised blood T cells: a sorted CD56 or NKG2C T cell subset, CD4+ or CD8+ T cells, or bulk PBMC T cells (not recorded which). The chain has TRBV7-3 and TRBJ2-5; as DNA is missing, the TRBD1 call by TCRdb cannot be tested. This TCR was recovered from a man aged 18-75 years in good health. CDR3 loop: CASRPSARGFQETQYF.